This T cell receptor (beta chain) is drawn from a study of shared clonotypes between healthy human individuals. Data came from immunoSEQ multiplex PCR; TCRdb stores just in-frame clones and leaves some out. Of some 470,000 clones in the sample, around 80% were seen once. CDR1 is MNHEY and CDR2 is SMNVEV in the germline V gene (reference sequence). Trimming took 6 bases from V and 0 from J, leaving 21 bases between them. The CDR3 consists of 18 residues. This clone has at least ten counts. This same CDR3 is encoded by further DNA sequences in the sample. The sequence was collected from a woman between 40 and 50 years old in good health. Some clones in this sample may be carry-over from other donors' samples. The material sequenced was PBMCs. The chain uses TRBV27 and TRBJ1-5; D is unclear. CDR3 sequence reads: CASSLGFDPSFSNQPQHF. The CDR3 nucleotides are TGTGCCAGCAGCCTAGGTTTCGACCCTTCCTTTAGCAATCAGCCCCAGCATTTT.